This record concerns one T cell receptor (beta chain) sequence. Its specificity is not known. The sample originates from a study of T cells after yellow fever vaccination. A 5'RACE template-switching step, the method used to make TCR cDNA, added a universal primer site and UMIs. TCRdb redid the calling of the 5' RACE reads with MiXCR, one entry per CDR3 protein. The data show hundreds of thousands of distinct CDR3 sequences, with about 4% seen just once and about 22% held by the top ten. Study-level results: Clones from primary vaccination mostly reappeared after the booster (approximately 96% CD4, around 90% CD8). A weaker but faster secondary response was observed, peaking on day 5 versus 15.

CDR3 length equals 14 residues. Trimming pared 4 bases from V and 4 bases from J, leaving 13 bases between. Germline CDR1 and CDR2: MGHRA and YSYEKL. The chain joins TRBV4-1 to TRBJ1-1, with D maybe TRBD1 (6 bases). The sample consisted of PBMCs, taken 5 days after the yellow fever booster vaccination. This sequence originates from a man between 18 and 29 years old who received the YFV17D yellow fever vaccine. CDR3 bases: TGCGCCAGCAGCCGACCGGGACAAGGCACTGAAGCTTTCTTT. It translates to CASSRPGQGTEAFF.